This T cell receptor (beta chain) was identified during a study of brain T cells in children with intractable seizures. About this clone itself: Its antigen remains unidentified.

Study outcomes and limitations: Clones missing pre-surgery may reflect undersampling of that blood sample.

Surgery cases with the highest brain T cell transcript signatures were chosen for sequencing. Patients received at least one anti-epileptic drug before surgery. The data were produced by immunoSEQ multiplex PCR, yet TCRdb's version contains in-frame clones alone and is incomplete. The table includes some 76,000 clones, about 93% detected once. The ends lost 0 bases at V and 5 bases at J; junction bases unmatched: 7. The germline V gene has CDR1 MNHEY and CDR2 SMNVEV (reference sequence). CDR3 length equals 15 residues. The receptor was isolated from a boy younger than two with tuberous sclerosis and intractable seizures. Sequenced material: peripheral blood, taken at surgery. The rearrangement uses TRBV27 and TRBJ2-7; TRBD1 aligns across 7 bases. CDR3 loop: CASSLSTLTGDEQYF. The CDR3 DNA reads TGTGCCAGCAGTTTATCTACGTTAACAGGGGACGAGCAGTACTTC.